The TCR beta chain described here comes from a study of blood T cell repertoires in COVID-19. Ages ranged from about 18 to 100 years, with residence in 24 US areas. TCRdb's table, derived via immunoSEQ multiplex PCR, lists solely in-frame clones and lacks some. The sample holds about 260,000 clones; approximately 89% are singletons and the top ten take 1.2%. Germline V gene lookup returns CDR1 SGHTA and CDR2 FQGNSA. Trimming removed 3 bases from V and 4 bases from J, with 12 bases in between. The CDR3 is 14 amino acids. Sequenced: PBMCs or T cells enriched from blood (not recorded which). This receptor was identified in a woman aged 40 to 50 with acute COVID-19. The chain carries TRBV7-2 and TRBJ1-1; a possible D gene is TRBD1 (6 bases). The CDR3, as DNA: TGTGCCAGCAGCTTGGACAGCTTCGGCACTGAAGCTTTCTTT. This translates into CASSLDSFGTEAFF.